This T cell receptor (beta chain) was identified in a study of early T cells in non-severe SARS-CoV-2 infection. The CDR3 runs to 12 residues. V gave up 3 bases and J gave up 6 bases, with 8 bases separating them. The V gene's germline CDR1 is SNHLY and CDR2 FYNNEI. Attachment of unique molecular identifiers to individual cDNA molecules was performed. One entry per CDR3 protein results from TCRdb running MiXCR on the 5' RACE reads. Of tens of thousands of distinct CDR3 sequences detected, 10% to 12% appear once; the ten largest clones hold around 6%. The material was whole blood, obtained at baseline. This TCR derives from an adult who was a healthcare worker with PCR-confirmed SARS-CoV-2 infection or an uninfected control (not recorded which). The chain combines TRBV2 with TRBJ1-2; D perhaps matches TRBD1 (5 bases). The CDR3 sequence is CASSDRVDGYTF. In nucleotides, the CDR3 is TGTGCCAGCAGTGACAGGGTCGATGGCTACACCTTC.